One sample yielded the 30 T cell receptor beta chains listed below, sequenced in a study of stem cell transplantation in POMP-related autoinflammatory disease. Method: immunoSEQ multiplex PCR; TCRdb's copy keeps in-frame clones and lacks some. The sample lists approximately 2,100 clones; about 86% were seen once. The sequenced sample was Tregs from PBMCs, obtained before stem cell transplantation. The receptors were gathered from a human donor with POMP-related autoinflammation and immune dysregulation (PRAID).

In this sample, this clone turned up once. V usage is TRBV11-2 and J usage is TRBJ2-3; perhaps TRBD2 as D (5 bases). V was shortened by 0 bases and J by 8 bases, with 6 bases between the two germline ends. CDR1 is SGHAT and CDR2 is FQNNGV in the germline V gene. The CDR3 consists of 12 residues. The CDR3 DNA reads TGTGCCAGCAGCTTAGAGGGGAGTACGCAGTATTTT. Translated: CASSLEGSTQYF.

In this sample, this clone turned up once. The CDR3 DNA sequence: TGTGCCAGCAGACGTCCCAGGGTCTGGATGAACACTGAAGCTTTCTTT. It translates to CASRRPRVWMNTEAFF. The chain carries TRBV28 and TRBJ1-1; D might be TRBD1 (5 bases). CDR1 and CDR2 from the germline V gene are MDHEN and SYDVKM. V dropped 6 bases and J dropped 0 bases, with 17 bases sitting between them. The CDR3 covers 16 residues.

Details on this clone: This CDR3 is also generated by other DNA sequences in the sample. The CDR3 DNA reads TGTGCCACCGTCAGGGGAGTCGCAGAGACCCAGTACTTC. It specifies CATVRGVAETQYF. The V gene is TRBV7-9, the J gene TRBJ2-5; weak D call: TRBD1 (6 bases). V gave up 10 bases and J gave up 4 bases, with 16 bases separating them. Germline V gene lookup returns CDR1 SEHNR and CDR2 FQNEAQ (reference sequence). This CDR3 is 13 amino acids long.

This clone was observed a few times. V usage is TRBV2 and J usage is TRBJ1-4; D is unresolved. Germline V gene data show CDR1 as SNHLY and CDR2 as FYNNEI. Trimming took off 8 bases at V and 6 bases at J, with 4 bases between the two ends. There are 10 residues in the CDR3. The CDR3 DNA is TGTGCCAGCGGGGATGAAAAACTGTTTTTT. Its protein is CASGDEKLFF.

The V call is TRBV4-1, the J call TRBJ2-7; tentatively, D is TRBD1 (5 bases). Germline CDR1 reads MGHRA; CDR2 reads YSYEKL. The CDR3 loop spans 13 amino acids. Between the trimmed V and J ends, which lost 0 bases and 3 bases, there was a span of 6 bases. The CDR3 DNA reads TGCGCCAGCAGCCAAGAAAGGGGCTACGAGCAGTACTTC. Amino acids: CASSQERGYEQYF.

The chain has TRBV28 and TRBJ2-6; D is unclear. Trimming took off 5 bases at V and 8 bases at J, with 7 bases between the two ends. Germline values: CDR1 MDHEN, CDR2 SYDVKM. The CDR3 runs to 12 residues. As DNA, the CDR3 is TGTGCCAGCAGTCCTCAACCCAACGTCCTGACTTTC. Protein: CASSPQPNVLTF.

The chain uses TRBV13 and TRBJ1-1; D gene ambiguous. This CDR3 has 15 amino acids. The V end was cut by 1 base, the J end by 4 bases, with 13 bases between. Germline CDR1 PRHDT, CDR2 FYEKMQ (reference sequence). The CDR3 region has the DNA TGTGCCAGCAGCTTAGATCCTGGGAGGACCACTGAAGCTTTCTTT. Translation: CASSLDPGRTTEAFF.

The rearrangement links TRBV7-9 to TRBJ1-1, with 7 bases fitting TRBD1. Trimming at V came to 8 bases and at J to 3 bases, leaving 6 bases not matched to a gene. This CDR3 region has 13 residues. Germline loops: CDR1 SEHNR, CDR2 FQNEAQ (reference sequence). Written as DNA, the CDR3 is TGTGCCAGCCGCCGGCAGGGGGACACTGAAGCTTTCTTT. The encoded protein is CASRRQGDTEAFF.

The chain carries TRBV5-5 and TRBJ2-6, with D possibly being TRBD1 (6 bases). The germline CDR1 and CDR2 sequences are SGHKS and YYEKEE (reference sequence). Trimming pared 4 bases from V and 4 bases from J, leaving 18 bases between. The CDR3 extends over 17 amino acids. CDR3 DNA: TGTGCCAGCAGCCCCAGACAGGTCCGGAGCGGGGCCAACGTCCTGACTTTC. Protein: CASSPRQVRSGANVLTF.

This chain uses TRBV9 with TRBJ1-2; D might be TRBD1 (6 bases). The CDR3 runs to 13 residues. Trimming took 6 bases from V and 4 from J, leaving 13 bases between them. Germline V gene lookup returns CDR1 SGDLS and CDR2 YYNGEE. CDR3 residues: CASTPTGSYGYTF. The CDR3 DNA follows: TGTGCCAGCACCCCTACAGGGTCCTATGGCTACACCTTC.

This clone was observed a single time. The chain has TRBV11-2 and TRBJ2-7; no clear D gene. Germline V gives CDR1 SGHAT, CDR2 FQNNGV. This CDR3 region has 12 residues. Trimming cost V 6 bases and J 4 bases, with 10 bases left between them. The CDR3 nucleotides read TGTGCCAGCAGTTCTCAGTTTTACGAGCAGTACTTC. Protein: CASSSQFYEQYF.

The genes are TRBV2 and TRBJ2-3; D possibly corresponds to TRBD1 (6 bases). CDR3 length: 13 residues. In germline, CDR1 is SNHLY, CDR2 FYNNEI. V was clipped by 2 bases and J by 3 bases, with 6 bases between them. The CDR3: CASSEQGTDTQYF. The CDR3 DNA follows: TGTGCCAGCAGTGAACAGGGGACAGATACGCAGTATTTT. Together with reference TRBV2 and TRBJ2-3, the CDR3 gives the full variable domain: EPEVTQTPSHQVTQMGQEVILRCVPISNHLYFYWYRQILGQKVEFLVSFYNNEISEKSEIFDDQFSVERPDGSNFTLKIRSTKLEDSAMYFCASSEQGTDTQYFGPGTRLTVL.

In its sample, this clone was seen once. This chain links TRBV10-3 with TRBJ2-7; 8 bases are shared with TRBD2. CDR1 is ENHRY and CDR2 is SYGVKD in the germline V gene. This CDR3 contains 13 residues. V dropped 4 bases and J dropped 5; count of bases not matched to a gene: 4. The CDR3 region has the DNA TGTGCCATCAGTGCGGGACTAGACGACGAGCAGTACTTC. Translating it yields CAISAGLDDEQYF.

This rearrangement joins TRBV29-1 to TRBJ2-5; 8 nucleotides align to TRBD1. V lost 5 bases, J lost 2 bases, and 7 bases stayed unmatched. This CDR3 is built from 14 residues. Germline lookup yields CDR1 SQVTM and CDR2 ANQGSEA. CDR3 amino acids: CSVLRGRLQETQYF. Here the CDR3 DNA reads TGCAGCGTTCTCAGGGGGCGACTGCAAGAGACCCAGTACTTC. Full variable domain (outside the CDR3, taken from reference TRBV29-1 and TRBJ2-5): SAVISQKPSRDICQRGTSLTIQCQVDSQVTMMFWYRQQPGQSLTLIATANQGSEATYESGFVIDKFPISRPNLTFSTLTVSNMSPEDSSIYLCSVLRGRLQETQYFGPGTRLLVL.

As to this clone: Other DNA variants within this sample encode the same CDR3. The V and J genes are TRBV5-1 and TRBJ1-6; 7 bases match TRBD1. The CDR3 contains 16 residues. Germline-derived CDR1 and CDR2 are SGHRS and YFSETQ. The ends lost 4 bases at V and 7 bases at J; junction bases unmatched: 11. The CDR3 DNA follows: TGCGCCAGCAGCACCTTCCCGGGACAGTCGAATTCACCCCTCCACTTT. Residues: CASSTFPGQSNSPLHF.

The chain has TRBV5-1 and TRBJ2-7; D is tentatively TRBD1 or TRBD2 (5 bases each). This CDR3 comprises 15 residues. Germline CDR1 is SGHRS and CDR2 is YFSETQ. Trimming shortened V by 4 bases and J by 0 bases, and 14 bases separated the two germline ends. CDR3 DNA sequence: TGCGCCAGCAGCGAACCCCGGGACGACTCCTACGAGCAGTACTTC. This sequence encodes CASSEPRDDSYEQYF.

The V gene is TRBV7-9, the J gene TRBJ1-1; TRBD1 might be the D (5 bases). Trimming left V 3 bases short and J 0 bases short, with 11 bases between. This CDR3 contains 15 residues. Per germline, CDR1 SEHNR and CDR2 FQNEAQ (reference sequence). The CDR3 spells CASSLVGLLNTEAFF. The CDR3 DNA follows: TGTGCCAGCAGCTTGGTGGGGCTTTTGAACACTGAAGCTTTCTTT.

This clone has more than one count but fewer than ten. CDR3: CASSLGASYEQYF. The CDR3 DNA follows: TGCGCCAGCAGCTTGGGGGCTTCCTACGAGCAGTACTTC. The J gene is TRBJ2-7, the V gene TRBV5-1, with D hard to call. Trimming shortened V by 0 bases and J by 1 base, and 5 bases separated the two germline ends. CDR3 length: 13 amino acids. The germline CDR1 and CDR2 sequences are SGHRS and YFSETQ. Full variable domain (rest looked up from reference TRBV5-1 and TRBJ2-7): KAGVTQTPRYLIKTRGQQVTLSCSPISGHRSVSWYQQTPGQGLQFLFEYFSETQRNKGNFPGRFSGRQFSNSRSEMNVSTLELGDSALYLCASSLGASYEQYFGPGTRLTVT.

The gene calls are TRBV5-1 and TRBJ2-6; possibly TRBD1 or TRBD2 for D (5 bases each). The germline V gene encodes CDR1 SGHRS and CDR2 YFSETQ. The CDR3 covers 18 residues. V was pared by 3 bases and J by 0 bases, with 16 bases between. The chain's CDR3 is CASSSTGTPPSGANVLTF. The CDR3 DNA reads TGCGCCAGCAGCTCTACCGGGACCCCTCCCTCTGGGGCCAACGTCCTGACTTTC.

V and J are TRBV18 and TRBJ2-7; no clear D gene. Trimming cost V 1 base and J 6 bases, with 10 bases left between them. Germline CDR1 and CDR2: KGHSH and LQKENI. This CDR3 spans 13 amino acids. This CDR3 is CASSPLFRVEQYF. The CDR3 region has the DNA TGTGCCAGCTCACCACTTTTTCGGGTCGAGCAGTACTTC.

The gene calls are TRBV7-9 and TRBJ2-7; no definite D call. CDR1 and CDR2 from the germline V gene are SEHNR and FQNEAQ (reference sequence). V gave up 3 bases and J gave up 3 bases, with 6 bases separating them. CDR3 length: 12 amino acids. In DNA form, the CDR3 reads TGTGCCAGCAGCTTGTGGGGCTACGAGCAGTACTTC. Translation: CASSLWGYEQYF.

The gene calls are TRBV5-1 and TRBJ2-7, with 9 bases matching TRBD1. Per the germline V gene, CDR1 is SGHRS and CDR2 is YFSETQ. V trimming: 3 bases; J trimming: 1 base; junction bases outside the gene matches: 8. This CDR3 region has 16 residues. DNA of the CDR3: TGCGCCAGCAGCTCAGCCCCCGGGACAGGGTCCTACGAGCAGTACTTC. Translating gives CASSSAPGTGSYEQYF. The whole variable domain, filled in from reference TRBV5-1 and TRBJ2-7, reads KAGVTQTPRYLIKTRGQQVTLSCSPISGHRSVSWYQQTPGQGLQFLFEYFSETQRNKGNFPGRFSGRQFSNSRSEMNVSTLELGDSALYLCASSSAPGTGSYEQYFGPGTRLTVT.

This chain links TRBV4-2 with TRBJ1-1; tentative D call: TRBD1 (6 bases). The CDR3 sequence is 14 residues long. V lost 4 bases and J 8 bases, leaving 17 bases between the germline ends. Germline lookup yields CDR1 LGHNA and CDR2 YNFKEQ. CDR3 region: CASSRSRDTVEAFF. CDR3 DNA sequence: TGTGCCAGCAGCCGATCCCGGGACACGGTAGAAGCTTTCTTT.

The chain is built from TRBV11-2 and TRBJ2-2, with 13 bases lining up with TRBD2. The CDR3 runs 18 residues. V dropped 0 bases and J dropped 4; count of bases not matched to a gene: 5. The germline V gene encodes CDR1 SGHAT and CDR2 FQNNGV. The CDR3 spells CASSLDGRLAGGTGELFF. The CDR3 coding sequence is TGTGCCAGCAGCTTAGATGGGAGACTAGCGGGAGGCACCGGGGAGCTGTTTTTT.

Relative to its sample, this clone is hyperexpanded. J is TRBJ2-7 and V is TRBV11-2; 8 bases line up with TRBD1. V was pared by 5 bases and J by 8 bases, with 5 bases of the junction left unmatched. There are 12 residues in the CDR3. Germline loops: CDR1 SGHAT, CDR2 FQNNGV. Written as DNA, the CDR3 is TGTGCCAGCAGCCCCCACAGGGGGAAGCAGTACTTC. Translating it yields CASSPHRGKQYF.

The CDR3 DNA sequence: TGTGCCACCAGCGCTCAACTCTCTGGGGCCAACGTCCTGACTTTC. The encoded protein is CATSAQLSGANVLTF. The V call is TRBV15, the J call TRBJ2-6; no reliable D call. This CDR3 is 15 amino acids long. Germline V lookup: CDR1 LNHNV, CDR2 YYDKDF (reference sequence). V lost 5 bases to trimming and J lost 0 bases, with 8 bases between them.

The chain has TRBV5-1 and TRBJ2-7; 8 bases are shared with TRBD1. CDR3 length: 14 residues. The V gene's germline CDR1 is SGHRS and CDR2 YFSETQ. V lost 0 bases to trimming and J lost 4 bases; unmatched junction nucleotides: 3. CDR3 residues: CASSLEDRAYEQYF. The CDR3 DNA is TGCGCCAGCAGCTTGGAGGACAGGGCGTACGAGCAGTACTTC.

To note about this clone: A read error is likely here: a far larger clone is one base away. The V gene is TRBV4-1, the J gene TRBJ1-2, with 11 bases that match TRBD1. The germline V gene encodes CDR1 MGHRA and CDR2 YSYEKL. The CDR3 runs 15 residues. The CDR3 spells CASSQDRTGGYGCTF. The CDR3 DNA reads TGCGCCAGCAGCCAAGATCGGACAGGGGGCTATGGCTGCACCTTC.

The rearrangement links TRBV11-1 to TRBJ2-7; 8 nucleotides align to TRBD1. The ends lost 5 bases at V and 8 bases at J; junction bases unmatched: 5. Germline V gene data show CDR1 as SGHAT and CDR2 as FQDESV (reference sequence). The CDR3 consists of 12 residues. The CDR3 sequence: CASSPHRGKQYF. In nucleotides, the CDR3 is TGTGCCAGCAGCCCCCACAGGGGGAAGCAGTACTTC.

This clone came up once. The chain is built from TRBV5-4 and TRBJ1-1; 7 nucleotides align to TRBD1. The CDR3 runs 14 residues. J lost 3 bases, V lost 2 bases, and 4 bases had no gene match. The germline V gene encodes CDR1 SGHNT and CDR2 YYREEE (reference sequence). The CDR3 loop is CASSFQGGHTEAFF. The CDR3 region has the DNA TGTGCCAGCAGCTTCCAGGGGGGGCACACTGAAGCTTTCTTT.